This T cell receptor beta chain was recorded in a study of control samples from healthy donors and cancer patients. V was cut by 4 bases and J by 8 bases, with 23 bases left in between. In germline, CDR1 is MDHEN, CDR2 SYDVKM. The CDR3 runs 16 residues. Sequenced by immunoSEQ multiplex PCR; TCRdb stores in-frame clones only, minus some. The sample yields around 140,000 clones, about 90% seen once. The receptor's source is a man between 18 and 35 years old in good health. Sequencing was carried out using blood. The chain recombines TRBV28 with TRBJ1-2; D is uncertain. For the CDR3, the DNA is TGTGCCAGCAGTTCCCCGGACGGACTTATGAAGGGCGGCTACACCTTC. Translating gives CASSSPDGLMKGGYTF.